This T cell receptor beta chain originates from a study of a mutant IDH1 vaccine in newly diagnosed glioma. Turning to the study itself: Vaccination began 4-6 weeks post radiotherapy alone, or with temozolomide cycles. Former treatment meant radiotherapy, temozolomide, or both; the majority had gotten both. At week 47 came visit V13, while visit V12 had come at week 35. Study-wide points: The study observed vaccine-induced immune responses in 90% to 95% of patients.

For this clone: What it binds is not known.

Trimming stripped 4 bases from V and 2 bases from J, with 13 bases between. This CDR3 has 15 residues. Germline-derived CDR1 and CDR2 are SGHTS and YDEGEE. Time point reported: week 47, end of study. Doses consisted of 300 ug of mutant IDH1 20-mer peptide each, paired with topical imiquimod. Sequenced by immunoSEQ multiplex PCR; TCRdb stores in-frame clones only, minus some. This sample has about 34,000 clones, with about 86% found just once. Sequencing used PBMCs, obtained from a glioma patient whose treatment included an IDH1 peptide vaccine. The clonotype originates from a woman between 25 and 40 years old with glioma. The chain carries TRBV5-8 and TRBJ1-5; tentative D call: TRBD1 (5 bases). CDR3 nucleotides: TGTGCCAGCAGCAGAGGGGATAACGGCAATCAGCCCCAGCATTTT. Translated: CASSRGDNGNQPQHF.